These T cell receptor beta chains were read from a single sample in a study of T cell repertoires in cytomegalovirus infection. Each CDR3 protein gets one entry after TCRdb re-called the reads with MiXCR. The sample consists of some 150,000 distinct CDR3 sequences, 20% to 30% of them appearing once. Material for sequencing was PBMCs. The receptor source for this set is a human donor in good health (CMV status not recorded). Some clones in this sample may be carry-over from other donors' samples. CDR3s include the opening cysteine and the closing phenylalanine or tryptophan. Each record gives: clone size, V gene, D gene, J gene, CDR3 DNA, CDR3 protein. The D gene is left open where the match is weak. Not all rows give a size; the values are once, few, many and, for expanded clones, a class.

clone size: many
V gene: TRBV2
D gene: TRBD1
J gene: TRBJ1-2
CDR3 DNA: TGTGCCAGCAGTGAAGGAGACAGGGAGGACTATGGCTACACCTTC
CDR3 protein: CASSEGDREDYGYTF

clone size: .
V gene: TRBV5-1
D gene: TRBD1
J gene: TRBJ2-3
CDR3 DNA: TGCGCCAGCAGCTTAGGACAGGGATTAGGCACAGATACGCAGTATTTT
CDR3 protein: CASSLGQGLGTDTQYF

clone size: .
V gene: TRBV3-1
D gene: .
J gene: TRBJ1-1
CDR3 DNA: TGTGCCAGCAGCGGTTACACTGAAGCTTTCTTT
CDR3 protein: CASSGYTEAFF

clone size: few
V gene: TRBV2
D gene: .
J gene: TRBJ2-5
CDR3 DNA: TGTGCCAGCAACGGTGACGGAGAGACCCAGTACTTC
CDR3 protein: CASNGDGETQYF

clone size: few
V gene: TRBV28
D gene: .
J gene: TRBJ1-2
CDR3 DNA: TGTGCCAGCAGTTTAAAATGGGACTATGGCTACACCTTC
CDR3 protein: CASSLKWDYGYTF

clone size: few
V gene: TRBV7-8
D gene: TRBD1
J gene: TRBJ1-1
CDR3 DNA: TGTGCCAGCAGCTTAGTAGGGACAGAGAACACTGAAGCTTTCTTT
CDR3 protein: CASSLVGTENTEAFF

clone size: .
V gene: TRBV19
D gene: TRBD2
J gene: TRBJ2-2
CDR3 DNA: TGTGCCAGCGGACTAGCGGGGCTCACCGGGGAGCTGTTTTTT
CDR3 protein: CASGLAGLTGELFF

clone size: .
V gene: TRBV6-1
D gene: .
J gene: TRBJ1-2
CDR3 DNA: TGTGCCAGCAGTGAAGGGGGCACCTATGGCTACACCTTC
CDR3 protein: CASSEGGTYGYTF

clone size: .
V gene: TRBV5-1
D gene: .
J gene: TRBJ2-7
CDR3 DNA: TGCGCCAGCAGATTTGAGATACAGGCCTACGAGCAGTACTTC
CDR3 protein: CASRFEIQAYEQYF

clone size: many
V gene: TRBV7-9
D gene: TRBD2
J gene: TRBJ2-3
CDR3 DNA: TGTGCCAGCAGCCCGCGGGGGGGCCCCACAGATACGCAGTATTTT
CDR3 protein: CASSPRGGPTDTQYF

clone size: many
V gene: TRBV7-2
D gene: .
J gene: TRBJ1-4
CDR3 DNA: TGTGCCAGCAGCTTAAGTGATTTGGGGCTAACTAATGAAAAACTGTTTTTT
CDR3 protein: CASSLSDLGLTNEKLFF

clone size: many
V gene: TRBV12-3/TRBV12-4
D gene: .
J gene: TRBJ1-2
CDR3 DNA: TGTGCCAGCAGTTTCTTGGGCAGCCTTAACTATGGCTACACCTTC
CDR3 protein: CASSFLGSLNYGYTF

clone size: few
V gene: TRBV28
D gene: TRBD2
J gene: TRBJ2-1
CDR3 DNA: TGTGCCAGCAGTTGGTCTAGCGGGATATACTACAATGAGCAGTTCTTC
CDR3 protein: CASSWSSGIYYNEQFF

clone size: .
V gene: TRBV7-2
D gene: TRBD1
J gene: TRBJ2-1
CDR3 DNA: TGTGCCAGCAGCCAACAGGGACAGCTTTACAGTGAGCAGTTCTTC
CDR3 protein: CASSQQGQLYSEQFF

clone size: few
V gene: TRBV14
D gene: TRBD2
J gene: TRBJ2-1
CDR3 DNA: TGTGCCAGCAGCCAAGGATGGCGGGAGACATATATCAATGAGCAGTTCTTC
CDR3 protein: CASSQGWRETYINEQFF

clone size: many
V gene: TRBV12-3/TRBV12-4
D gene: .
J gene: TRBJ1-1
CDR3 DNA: TGTGCCAGCAGTTTGTCCCCAGGGCCGAACACTGAAGCTTTCTTT
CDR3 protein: CASSLSPGPNTEAFF

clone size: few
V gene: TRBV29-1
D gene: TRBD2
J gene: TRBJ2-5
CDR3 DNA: TGCAGCGTTGAAGGTCAGGCTAGCGGTTGGGAGACCCAGTACTTC
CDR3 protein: CSVEGQASGWETQYF

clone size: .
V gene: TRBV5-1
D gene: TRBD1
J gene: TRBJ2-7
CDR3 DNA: TGCGCCAGCAGCGTGGGACAGGAGATCACCTACGAGCAGTACTTC
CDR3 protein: CASSVGQEITYEQYF

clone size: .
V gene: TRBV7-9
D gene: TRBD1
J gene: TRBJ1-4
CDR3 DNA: TGTGCCAGCAGGGCAGAGGGACAGGGGATTAATGAAAAACTGTTTTTT
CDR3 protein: CASRAEGQGINEKLFF

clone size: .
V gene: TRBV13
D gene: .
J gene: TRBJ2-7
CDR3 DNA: TGTGCCAGCAGCTCCCCAGACTCCTACGAGCAGTACTTC
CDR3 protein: CASSSPDSYEQYF

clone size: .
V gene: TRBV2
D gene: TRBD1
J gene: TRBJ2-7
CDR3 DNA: TGTGCCAGCAGCGGGACAGGAGAGCAGTACTTC
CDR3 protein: CASSGTGEQYF

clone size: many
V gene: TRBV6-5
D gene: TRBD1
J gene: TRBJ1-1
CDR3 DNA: TGTGCCAGCAGTTACGCGCAGGGGGCGCGGTTGGCTGAAGCTTTCTTT
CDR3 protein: CASSYAQGARLAEAFF

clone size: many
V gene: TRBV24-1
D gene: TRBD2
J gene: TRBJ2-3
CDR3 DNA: TGTGCCACCAGTGATTTGCAAGCGGGAGACGATACGCAGTATTTT
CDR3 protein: CATSDLQAGDDTQYF

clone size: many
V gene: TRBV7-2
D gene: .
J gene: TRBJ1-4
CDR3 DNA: TGTGCCAGCAGCTTAGGCGGGGGCCCTAATGAAAAACTGTTTTTT
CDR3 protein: CASSLGGGPNEKLFF

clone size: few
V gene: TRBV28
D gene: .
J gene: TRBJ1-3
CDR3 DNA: TGTGCCAGCAGCCTGACAGGCTCCCAAGGAAACACCATATATTTT
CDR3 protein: CASSLTGSQGNTIYF

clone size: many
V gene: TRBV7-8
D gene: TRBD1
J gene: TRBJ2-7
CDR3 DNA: TGTGCCAGCAGCTCGACAGGGACGAGCTCCTACGAGCAGTACTTC
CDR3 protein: CASSSTGTSSYEQYF

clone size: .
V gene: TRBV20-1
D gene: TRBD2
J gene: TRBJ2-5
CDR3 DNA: TGCAGTGCTATAGCAGCGGGAGGGTACCAAGAGACCCAGTACTTC
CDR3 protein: CSAIAAGGYQETQYF

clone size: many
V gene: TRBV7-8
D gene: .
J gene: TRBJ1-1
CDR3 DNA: TGTGCCAGCAGCTTAGCGGGCAGCTACGATGAAGCTTTCTTT
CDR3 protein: CASSLAGSYDEAFF

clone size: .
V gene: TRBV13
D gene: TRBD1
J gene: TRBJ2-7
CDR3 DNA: TGTGCCAGCAGCGCCGGGACAGGGAGCGAGCAGTACTTC
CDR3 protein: CASSAGTGSEQYF

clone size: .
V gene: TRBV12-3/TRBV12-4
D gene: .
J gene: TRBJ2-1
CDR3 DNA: TGTGCCAGCAGTTTGGGGCCGATGAATGAGCAGTTCTTC
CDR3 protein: CASSLGPMNEQFF

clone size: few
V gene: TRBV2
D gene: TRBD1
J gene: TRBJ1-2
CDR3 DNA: TGTGCCAGCACCTCAAACAGGGGCAACTATGGCTACACCTTC
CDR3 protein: CASTSNRGNYGYTF

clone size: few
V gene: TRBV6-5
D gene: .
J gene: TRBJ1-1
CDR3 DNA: TGTGCCAGCAGTTTGGGGCCGGCGAACACTGAAGCTTTCTTT
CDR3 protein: CASSLGPANTEAFF

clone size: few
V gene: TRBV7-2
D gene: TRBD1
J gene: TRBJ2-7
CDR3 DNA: TGTGCCAGCAGCTTGGACAGGGCCGAGCAGTACTTC
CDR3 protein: CASSLDRAEQYF

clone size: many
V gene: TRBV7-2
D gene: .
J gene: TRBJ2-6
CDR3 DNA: TGTGCCAGCAGCTTTTCTTCTGGGGCCAACGTCCTGACTTTC
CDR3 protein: CASSFSSGANVLTF

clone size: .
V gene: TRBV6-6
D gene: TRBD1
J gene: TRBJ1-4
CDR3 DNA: TGTGCCAGCAGGGACACAGGGGGCGGGTCCGTTGAAAAACTGTTTTTT
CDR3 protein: CASRDTGGGSVEKLFF

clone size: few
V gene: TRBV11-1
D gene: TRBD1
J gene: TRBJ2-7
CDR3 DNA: TGTGCCAGCAGGCCCACCTTTTCCGGGACAGGGGGCTACGAGCAGTACTTC
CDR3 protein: CASRPTFSGTGGYEQYF

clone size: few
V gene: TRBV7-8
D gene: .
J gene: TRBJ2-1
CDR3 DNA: TGTGCCAGCAGCTTCGGCGGGGCCCCCTACAATGAGCAGTTCTTC
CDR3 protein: CASSFGGAPYNEQFF

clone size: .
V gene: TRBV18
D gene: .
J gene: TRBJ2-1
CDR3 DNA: TGTGCCAGCTCACGATCGACAGGCTCCTACAATGAGCAGTTCTTC
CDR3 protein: CASSRSTGSYNEQFF

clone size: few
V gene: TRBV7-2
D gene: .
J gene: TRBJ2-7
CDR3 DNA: TGTGCCAGCAGCTTATCCAACAGTCCCTCCTACGAGCAGTACTTC
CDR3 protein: CASSLSNSPSYEQYF

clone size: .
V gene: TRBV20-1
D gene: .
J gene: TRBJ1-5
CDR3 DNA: TGCAGTGCTAGAGGTATCGGTCAGCCCCAGCATTTT
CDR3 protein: CSARGIGQPQHF

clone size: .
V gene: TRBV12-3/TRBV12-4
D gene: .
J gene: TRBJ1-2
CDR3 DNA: TGTGCCAGCAGCCAGGACCCTACAAGGTACACCTTC
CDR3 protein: CASSQDPTRYTF

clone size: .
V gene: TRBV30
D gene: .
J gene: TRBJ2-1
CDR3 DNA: TGTGCCTGTGAGGGTCTAGGGCGGGATGAGCAGTTCTTC
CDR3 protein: CACEGLGRDEQFF

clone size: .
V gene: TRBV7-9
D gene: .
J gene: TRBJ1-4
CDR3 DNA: TGTGCCAGCAGCTTCGCGGGGTCAACTAATGAAAAACTGTTTTTT
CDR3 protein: CASSFAGSTNEKLFF

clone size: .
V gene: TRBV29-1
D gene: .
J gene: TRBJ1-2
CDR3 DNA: TGCAGCGTTGTGGACAGCCGTTGGGGGAATGGCTACACCTTC
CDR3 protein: CSVVDSRWGNGYTF

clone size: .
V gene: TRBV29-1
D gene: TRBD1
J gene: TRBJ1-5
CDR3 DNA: TGCAGCGTAGCCGGGACAGGGGACAATCAGCCCCAGCATTTT
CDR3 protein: CSVAGTGDNQPQHF

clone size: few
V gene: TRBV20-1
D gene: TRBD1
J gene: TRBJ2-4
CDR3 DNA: TGCAGTGCTACCAAGCCGGGACAGGGAACCAAAAACATTCAGTACTTC
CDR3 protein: CSATKPGQGTKNIQYF

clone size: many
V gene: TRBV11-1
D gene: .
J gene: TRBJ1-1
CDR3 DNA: TGTGCCAGCAGTCTTGTGAGGGGGAGACCGAACACTGAAGCTTTCTTT
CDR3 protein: CASSLVRGRPNTEAFF

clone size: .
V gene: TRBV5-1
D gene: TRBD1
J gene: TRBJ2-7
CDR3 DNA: TGCGCCAGCAGCTTGGAAGGGGGCATCTCCTACGAGCAGTACTTC
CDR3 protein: CASSLEGGISYEQYF

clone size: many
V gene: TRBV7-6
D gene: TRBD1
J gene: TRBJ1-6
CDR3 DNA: TGTGCCAGCAGCTTAGGTCAGGGGGCAAGCCCGAATTCACCCCTCCACTTT
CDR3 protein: CASSLGQGASPNSPLHF

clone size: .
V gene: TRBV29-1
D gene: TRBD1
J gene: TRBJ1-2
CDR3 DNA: TGCAGCGCACAGACAGGGAACTATGGCTACACCTTC
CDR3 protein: CSAQTGNYGYTF

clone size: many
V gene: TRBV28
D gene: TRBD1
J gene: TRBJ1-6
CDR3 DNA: TGTGCCAGCAGCCTGGGACAGGGTACTTCACCCCTCCACTTT
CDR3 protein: CASSLGQGTSPLHF

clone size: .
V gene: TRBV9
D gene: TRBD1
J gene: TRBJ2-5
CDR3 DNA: TGTGCCAGCAGCGTAGAGGGGACAGGGGACGGAGAGACCCAGTACTTC
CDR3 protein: CASSVEGTGDGETQYF

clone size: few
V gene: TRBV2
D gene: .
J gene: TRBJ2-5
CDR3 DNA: TGTGCCAGCAGCCAAGAGGGCCTAGACCAAGAGACCCAGTACTTC
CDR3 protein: CASSQEGLDQETQYF